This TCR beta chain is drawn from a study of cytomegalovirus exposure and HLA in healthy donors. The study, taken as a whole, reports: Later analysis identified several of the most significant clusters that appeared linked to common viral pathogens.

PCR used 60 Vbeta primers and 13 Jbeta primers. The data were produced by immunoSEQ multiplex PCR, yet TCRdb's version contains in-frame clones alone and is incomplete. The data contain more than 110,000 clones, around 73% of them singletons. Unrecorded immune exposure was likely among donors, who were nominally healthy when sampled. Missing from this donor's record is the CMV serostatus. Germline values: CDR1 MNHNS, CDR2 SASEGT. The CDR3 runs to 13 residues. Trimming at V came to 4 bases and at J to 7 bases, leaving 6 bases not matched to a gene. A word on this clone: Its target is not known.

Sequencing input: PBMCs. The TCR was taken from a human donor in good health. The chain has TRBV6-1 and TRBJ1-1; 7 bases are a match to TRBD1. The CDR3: CASSGGTAREAFF. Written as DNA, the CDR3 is TGTGCCAGCAGTGGTGGGACAGCTCGTGAAGCTTTCTTT.